This paragraph covers one T cell receptor (beta chain) sequence. The assay was immunoSEQ multiplex PCR, and TCRdb's table has in-frame clones only and misses some. The data contain approximately 96,000 clones, 86% of them singletons. CDR1 is SQVTM and CDR2 is ANQGSEA in the germline V gene. The CDR3 is made up of 12 amino acids. The sample comes from a study of preoperative IRX-2 immunotherapy in early breast cancer. The treatment is: preoperative locoregional IRX-2 cytokine immunotherapy. This phase Ib study tested locoregional IRX-2 cytokine immunotherapy given before surgery. This specimen was tumor tissue, taken after IRX-2 immunotherapy. This TCR derives from a human donor with breast cancer. V usage is TRBV29-1 and J usage is TRBJ2-7, with TRBD1 identical over 8 bases. In DNA, the CDR3 is TGCAGTGCCGGGACAGGTATTTACGAGCAGTACTTC. Protein sequence: CSAGTGIYEQYF.